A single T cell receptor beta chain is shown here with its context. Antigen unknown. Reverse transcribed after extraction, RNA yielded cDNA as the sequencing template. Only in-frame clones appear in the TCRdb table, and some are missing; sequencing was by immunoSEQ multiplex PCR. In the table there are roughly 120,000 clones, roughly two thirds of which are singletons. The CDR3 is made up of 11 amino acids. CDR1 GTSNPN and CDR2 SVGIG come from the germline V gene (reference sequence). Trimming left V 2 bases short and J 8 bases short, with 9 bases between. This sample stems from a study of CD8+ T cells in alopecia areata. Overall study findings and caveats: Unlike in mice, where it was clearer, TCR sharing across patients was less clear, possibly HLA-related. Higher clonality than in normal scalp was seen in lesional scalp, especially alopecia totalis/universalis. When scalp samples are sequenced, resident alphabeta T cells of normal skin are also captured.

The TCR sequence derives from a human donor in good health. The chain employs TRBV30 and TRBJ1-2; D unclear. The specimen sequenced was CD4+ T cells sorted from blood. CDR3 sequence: CAWSWAEGYTF. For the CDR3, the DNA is TGTGCCTGGAGTTGGGCAGAGGGCTACACCTTC.